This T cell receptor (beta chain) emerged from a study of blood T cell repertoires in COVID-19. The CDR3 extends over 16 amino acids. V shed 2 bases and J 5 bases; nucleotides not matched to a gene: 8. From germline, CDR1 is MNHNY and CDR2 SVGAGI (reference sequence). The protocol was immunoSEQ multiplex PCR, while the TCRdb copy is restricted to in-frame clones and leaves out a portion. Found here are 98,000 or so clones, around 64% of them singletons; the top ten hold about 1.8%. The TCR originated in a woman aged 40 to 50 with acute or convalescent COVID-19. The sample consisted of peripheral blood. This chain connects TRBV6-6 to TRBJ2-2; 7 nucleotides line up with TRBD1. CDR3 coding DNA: TGTGCCAGCAGTTACACAGGGGCTGGGGGTACCGGGGAGCTGTTTTTT. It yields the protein CASSYTGAGGTGELFF.